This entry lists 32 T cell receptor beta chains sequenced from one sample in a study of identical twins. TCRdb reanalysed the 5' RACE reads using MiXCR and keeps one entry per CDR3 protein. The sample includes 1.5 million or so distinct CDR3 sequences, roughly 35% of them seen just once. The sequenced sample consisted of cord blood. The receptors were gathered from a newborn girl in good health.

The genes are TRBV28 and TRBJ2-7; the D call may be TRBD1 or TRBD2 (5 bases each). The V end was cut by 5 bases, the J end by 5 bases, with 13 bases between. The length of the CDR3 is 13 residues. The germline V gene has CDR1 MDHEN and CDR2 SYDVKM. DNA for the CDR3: TGTGCCAGCAGTCTTCGGGGCCCCCACGAGCAGTACTTC. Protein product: CASSLRGPHEQYF.

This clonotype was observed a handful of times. The CDR3 DNA follows: TGTGCCAGCAGGGAGACTAGCGGCAAGCTTCAGTACTTC. It yields the protein CASRETSGKLQYF. The rearrangement uses TRBV2 and TRBJ2-4, with 9 bases fitting TRBD2. V was clipped by 6 bases and J by 11 bases; unmatched bases: 8. CDR1 SNHLY and CDR2 FYNNEI come from the germline V gene. CDR3 length: 13 amino acids.

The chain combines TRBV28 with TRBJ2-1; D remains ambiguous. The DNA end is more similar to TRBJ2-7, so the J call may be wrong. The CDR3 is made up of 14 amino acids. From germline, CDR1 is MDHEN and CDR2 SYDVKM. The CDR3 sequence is CASFRMSSYNEQYF. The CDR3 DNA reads TGTGCCAGCTTTCGGATGAGCTCCTACAATGAGCAGTACTTC.

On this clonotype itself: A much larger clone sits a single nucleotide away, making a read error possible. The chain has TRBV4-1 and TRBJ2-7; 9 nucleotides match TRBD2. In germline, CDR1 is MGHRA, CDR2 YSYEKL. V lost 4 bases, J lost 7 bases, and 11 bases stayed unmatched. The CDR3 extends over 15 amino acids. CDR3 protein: CASSPRTSVYNEQYF. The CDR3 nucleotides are TGCGCCAGCAGCCCCAGGACTAGCGTATACAATGAGCAGTACTTC.

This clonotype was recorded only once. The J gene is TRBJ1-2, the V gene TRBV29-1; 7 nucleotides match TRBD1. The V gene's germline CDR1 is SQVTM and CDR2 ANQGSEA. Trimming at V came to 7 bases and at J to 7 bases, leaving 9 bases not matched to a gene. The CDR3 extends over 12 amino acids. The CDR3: CSAKTGTSGYTF. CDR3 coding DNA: TGCAGCGCCAAGACAGGGACGAGTGGCTACACCTTC.

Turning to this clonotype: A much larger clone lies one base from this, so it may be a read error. The CDR3 loop is CRPGTSGSYEQFF. The DNA of the CDR3 is TGCAGGCCCGGGACTAGCGGGTCCTACGAGCAGTTCTTC. The chain uses TRBV29-1 and TRBJ2-1; 12 nucleotides agree with TRBD2. This CDR3 region has 13 residues. The V gene's germline CDR1 is SQVTM and CDR2 ANQGSEA.

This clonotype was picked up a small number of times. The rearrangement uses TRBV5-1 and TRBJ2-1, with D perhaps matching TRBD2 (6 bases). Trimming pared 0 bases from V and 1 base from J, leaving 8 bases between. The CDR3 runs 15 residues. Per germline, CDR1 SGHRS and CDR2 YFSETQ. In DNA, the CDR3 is TGCGCCAGCAGCTTGGGGGGGGAATCCTACAATGAGCAGTTCTTC. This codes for CASSLGGESYNEQFF.

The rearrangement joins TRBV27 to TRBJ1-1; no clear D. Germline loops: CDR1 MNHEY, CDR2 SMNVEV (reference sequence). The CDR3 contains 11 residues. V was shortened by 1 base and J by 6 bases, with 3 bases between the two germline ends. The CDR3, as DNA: TGTGCCAGCAGTTTATGGGCTGAAGCTTTCTTT. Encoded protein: CASSLWAEAFF.

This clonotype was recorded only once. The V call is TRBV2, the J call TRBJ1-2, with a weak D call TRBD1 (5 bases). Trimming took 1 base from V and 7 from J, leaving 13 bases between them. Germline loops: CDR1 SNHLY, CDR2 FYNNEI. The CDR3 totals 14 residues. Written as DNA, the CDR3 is TGTGCCAGCAGTGAAGAGTCAGGGATTAGTGGCTACACCTTC. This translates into CASSEESGISGYTF.

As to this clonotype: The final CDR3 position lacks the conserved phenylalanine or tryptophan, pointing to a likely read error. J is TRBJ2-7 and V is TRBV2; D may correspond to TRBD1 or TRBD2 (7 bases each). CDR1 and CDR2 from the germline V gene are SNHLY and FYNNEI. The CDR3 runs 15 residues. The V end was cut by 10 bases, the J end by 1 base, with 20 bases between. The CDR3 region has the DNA TGTGCCACCAGGGGGGGGCAGGGTCTGTCCTACGAGCAGTACTTG. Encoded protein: CATRGGQGLSYEQYL.

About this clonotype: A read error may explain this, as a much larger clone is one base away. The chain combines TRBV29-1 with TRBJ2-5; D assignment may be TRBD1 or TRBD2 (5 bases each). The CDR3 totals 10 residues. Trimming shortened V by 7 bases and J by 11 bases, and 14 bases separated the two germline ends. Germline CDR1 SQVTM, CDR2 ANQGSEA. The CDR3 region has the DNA TGCAGCGCCGGGACCGTGGGGCAGTACTTC. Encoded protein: CSAGTVGQYF.

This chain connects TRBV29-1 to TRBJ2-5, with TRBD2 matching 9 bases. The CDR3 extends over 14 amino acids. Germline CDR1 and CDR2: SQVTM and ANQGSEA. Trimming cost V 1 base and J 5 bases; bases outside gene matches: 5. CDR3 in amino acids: CSVEGGGARETQYF. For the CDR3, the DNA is TGCAGCGTTGAAGGCGGGGGGGCCAGGGAGACCCAGTACTTC.

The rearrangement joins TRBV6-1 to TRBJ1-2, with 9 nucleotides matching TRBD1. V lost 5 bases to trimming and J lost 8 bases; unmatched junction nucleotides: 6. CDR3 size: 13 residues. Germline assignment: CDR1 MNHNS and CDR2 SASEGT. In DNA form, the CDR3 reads TGTGCCAGCAGTTCCGGGACAGGGAAGGGCTACACCTTC. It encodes CASSSGTGKGYTF.

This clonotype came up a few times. CDR3 DNA: TGTGCCAGCAGATCGACAAGTATGAACACTGAAGCTTTCTTT. This codes for CASRSTSMNTEAFF. J is TRBJ1-1 and V is TRBV2; no reliable D call. Germline V gene sequence: CDR1 SNHLY, CDR2 FYNNEI. V was pared by 6 bases and J by 0 bases, with 11 bases between. The CDR3 is made up of 14 amino acids.

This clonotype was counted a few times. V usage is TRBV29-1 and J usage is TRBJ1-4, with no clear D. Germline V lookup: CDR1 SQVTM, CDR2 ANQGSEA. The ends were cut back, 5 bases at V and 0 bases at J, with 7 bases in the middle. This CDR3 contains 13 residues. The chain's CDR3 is CSVKRATNEKLFF. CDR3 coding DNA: TGCAGCGTTAAGAGGGCAACTAATGAAAAACTGTTTTTT.

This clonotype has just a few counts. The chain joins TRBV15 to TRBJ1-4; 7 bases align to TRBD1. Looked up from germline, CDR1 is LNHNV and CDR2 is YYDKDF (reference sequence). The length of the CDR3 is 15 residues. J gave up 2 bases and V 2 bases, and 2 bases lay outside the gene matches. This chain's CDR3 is CATSRQQGTNEKLFF. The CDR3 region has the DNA TGTGCCACCAGCAGACAACAGGGGACTAATGAAAAACTGTTTTTT. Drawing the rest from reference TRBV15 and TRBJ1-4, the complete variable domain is DAMVIQNPRYQVTQFGKPVTLSCSQTLNHNVMYWYQQKSSQAPKLLFHYYDKDFNNEADTPDNFQSRRPNTSFCFLDIRSPGLGDTAMYLCATSRQQGTNEKLFFGSGTQLSVL.

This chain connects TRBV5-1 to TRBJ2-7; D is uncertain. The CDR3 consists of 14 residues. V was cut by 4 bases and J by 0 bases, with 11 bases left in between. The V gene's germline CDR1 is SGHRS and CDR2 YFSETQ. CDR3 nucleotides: TGCGCCAGCAGCGGTGCAGCAAGCTCCTACGAGCAGTACTTC. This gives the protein CASSGAASSYEQYF.

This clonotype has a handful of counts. CDR3 nucleotides: TGTGCCAGCAGCCAGGCCGGGACTTACTCCTACAATGAGCAGTTCTTC. This translates into CASSQAGTYSYNEQFF. The chain recombines TRBV14 with TRBJ2-1, with D possibly being TRBD2 (6 bases). CDR1 and CDR2 from the germline V gene are SGHDN and FVKESK. Trimming left V 3 bases short and J 0 bases short, with 12 bases between. The CDR3 consists of 16 residues. The whole variable domain, remainder taken from reference TRBV14 and TRBJ2-1, is EAGVTQFPSHSVIEKGQTVTLRCDPISGHDNLYWYRRVMGKEIKFLLHFVKESKQDESGMPNNRFLAERTGGTYSTLKVQPAELEDSGVYFCASSQAGTYSYNEQFFGPGTRLTVL.

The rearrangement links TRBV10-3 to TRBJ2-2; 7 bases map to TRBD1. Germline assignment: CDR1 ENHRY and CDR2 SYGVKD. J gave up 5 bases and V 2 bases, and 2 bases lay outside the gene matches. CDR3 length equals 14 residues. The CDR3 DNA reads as TGTGCCATCAGTGAGATGGACAGGACCGGGGAGCTGTTTTTT. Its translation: CAISEMDRTGELFF.

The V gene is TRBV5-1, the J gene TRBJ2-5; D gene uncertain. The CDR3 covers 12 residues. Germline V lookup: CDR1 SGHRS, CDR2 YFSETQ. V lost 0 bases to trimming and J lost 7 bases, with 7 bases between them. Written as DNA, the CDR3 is TGCGCCAGCAGCTTGGCGGAAGGGACCCAGTACTTC. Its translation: CASSLAEGTQYF.

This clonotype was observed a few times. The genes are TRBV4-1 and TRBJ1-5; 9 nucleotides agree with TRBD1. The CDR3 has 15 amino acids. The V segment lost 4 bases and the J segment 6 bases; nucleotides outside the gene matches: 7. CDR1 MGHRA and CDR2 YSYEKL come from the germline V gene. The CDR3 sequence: CASSRGTGWPQPQHF. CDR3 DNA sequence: TGCGCCAGCAGCCGAGGGACAGGGTGGCCTCAGCCCCAGCATTTT.

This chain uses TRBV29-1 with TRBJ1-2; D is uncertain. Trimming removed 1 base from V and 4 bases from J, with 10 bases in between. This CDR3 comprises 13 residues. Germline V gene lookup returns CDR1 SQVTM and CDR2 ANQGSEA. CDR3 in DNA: TGCAGCGTTGAAGGGGGAAGGAGCTATGGCTACACCTTC. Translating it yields CSVEGGRSYGYTF.

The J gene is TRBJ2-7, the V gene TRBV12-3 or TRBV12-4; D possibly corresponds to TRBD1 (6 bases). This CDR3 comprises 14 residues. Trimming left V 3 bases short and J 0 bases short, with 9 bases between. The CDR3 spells CASSFNRASYEQYF. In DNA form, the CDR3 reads TGTGCCAGCAGTTTCAACAGGGCCTCCTACGAGCAGTACTTC.

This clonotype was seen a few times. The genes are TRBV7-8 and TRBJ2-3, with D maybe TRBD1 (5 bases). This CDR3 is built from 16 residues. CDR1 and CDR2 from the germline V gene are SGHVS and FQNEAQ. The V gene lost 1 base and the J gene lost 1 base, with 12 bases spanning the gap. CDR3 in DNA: TGTGCCAGCAGCTTAGACAGGTTGGGTGGCACAGATACGCAGTATTTT. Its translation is CASSLDRLGGTDTQYF.

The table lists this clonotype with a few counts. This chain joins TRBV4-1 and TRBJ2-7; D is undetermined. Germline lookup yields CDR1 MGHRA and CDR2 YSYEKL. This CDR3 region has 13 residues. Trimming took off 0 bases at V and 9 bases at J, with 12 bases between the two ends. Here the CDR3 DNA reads TGCGCCAGCAGCCAAGAAATCCTCCGCGGGCAGTACTTC. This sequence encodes CASSQEILRGQYF.

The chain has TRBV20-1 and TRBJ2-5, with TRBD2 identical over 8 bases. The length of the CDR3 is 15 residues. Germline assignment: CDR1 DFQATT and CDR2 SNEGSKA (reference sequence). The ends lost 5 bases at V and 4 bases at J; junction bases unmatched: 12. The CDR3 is CSAPRGGSGVETQYF. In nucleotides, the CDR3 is TGCAGTGCTCCGAGAGGGGGTAGCGGGGTAGAGACCCAGTACTTC.

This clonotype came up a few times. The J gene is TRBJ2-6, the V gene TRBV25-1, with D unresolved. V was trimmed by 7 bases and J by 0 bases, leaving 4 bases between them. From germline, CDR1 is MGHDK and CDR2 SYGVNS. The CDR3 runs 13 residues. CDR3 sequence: CASTDSGANVLTF. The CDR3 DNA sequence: TGTGCCAGCACCGACTCTGGGGCCAACGTCCTGACTTTC.

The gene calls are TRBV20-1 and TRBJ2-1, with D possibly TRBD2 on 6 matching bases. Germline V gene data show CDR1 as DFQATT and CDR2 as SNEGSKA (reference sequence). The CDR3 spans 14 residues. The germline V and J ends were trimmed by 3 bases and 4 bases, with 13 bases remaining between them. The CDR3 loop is CSARAGTLYNEQFF. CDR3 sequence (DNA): TGCAGTGCTAGGGCGGGAACCCTATACAATGAGCAGTTCTTC.

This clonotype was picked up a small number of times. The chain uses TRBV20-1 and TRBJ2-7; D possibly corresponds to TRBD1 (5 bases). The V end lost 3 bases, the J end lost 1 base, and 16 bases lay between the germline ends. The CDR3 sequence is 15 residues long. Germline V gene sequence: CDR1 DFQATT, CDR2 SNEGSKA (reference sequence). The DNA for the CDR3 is TGCAGTGCTAGTTGGGGCGAGCTGGGGTCCTACGAGCAGTACTTC. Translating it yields CSASWGELGSYEQYF.

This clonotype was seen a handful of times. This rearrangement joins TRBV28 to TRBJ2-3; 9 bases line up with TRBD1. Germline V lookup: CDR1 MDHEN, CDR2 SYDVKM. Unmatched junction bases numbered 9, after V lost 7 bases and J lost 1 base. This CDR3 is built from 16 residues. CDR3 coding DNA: TGTGCCAGCACCCTCCGTTGGGACAGGGGCACAGATACGCAGTATTTT. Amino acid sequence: CASTLRWDRGTDTQYF.

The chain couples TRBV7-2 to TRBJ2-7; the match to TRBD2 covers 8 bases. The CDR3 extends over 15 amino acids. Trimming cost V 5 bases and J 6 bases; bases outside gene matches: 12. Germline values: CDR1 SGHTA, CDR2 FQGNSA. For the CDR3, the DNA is TGTGCCAGCAGCGAAGCGCCGGGACTAGGGGGCGAGCAGTACTTC. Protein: CASSEAPGLGGEQYF.

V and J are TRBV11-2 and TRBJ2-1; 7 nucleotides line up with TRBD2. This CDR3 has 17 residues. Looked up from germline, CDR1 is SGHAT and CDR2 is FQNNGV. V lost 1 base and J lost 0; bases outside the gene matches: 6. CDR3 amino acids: CASSLVGVAGSYNEQFF. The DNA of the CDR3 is TGTGCCAGCAGCTTAGTGGGGGTAGCGGGCTCCTACAATGAGCAGTTCTTC.